This TCR beta chain was sequenced for a study of blood T cell repertoires in COVID-19. How the authors handled the data: How many nucleated cells were present was estimated from reference gene primer amplification. Method: immunoSEQ multiplex PCR; TCRdb's copy keeps in-frame clones and lacks some. The V and J calls and clone size were taken over from that table, and D and trimming were inferred from the DNA. The sample includes more than 60,000 clones, 75% to 90% of them seen just once. The specimen was peripheral blood. This receptor was obtained from a man of 80 years or more with COVID-19, enrolled during active disease.

The CDR3 DNA follows: TGTGCCAGCAAAGGGGGCCCGGGGGAGACCCAGTACTTC. Translating it yields CASKGGPGETQYF. V gene TRBV3-1 (or the pseudogene TRBV3-2) combines with J gene TRBJ2-5; TRBD1 matches 7 bases. Trimming took 7 bases from V and 5 from J; bases not matched to a gene: 7. The CDR3 consists of 13 residues. Germline values: CDR1 LGHDT, CDR2 YNNKEL (reference sequence).